This TCR beta chain was identified during a study of blood T cell repertoires in COVID-19. Study-level information: Researchers got acute and convalescent COVID-19 samples from the United States, Italy and Spain. In each case, the material was cDNA or gDNA derived from T cells, B-cell-depleted T cells, or PBMCs.

The CDR3 has 13 amino acids. CDR1 and CDR2 (germline): SGHTA, FQGNSA. V was cut by 0 bases and J by 6 bases, with 7 bases left in between. In the original workflow: How many nucleated cells were present was estimated from reference gene primer amplification. Some clones are missing from TCRdb's copy, which holds only in-frame ones; the method was immunoSEQ multiplex PCR. The V and J calls and clone size come from that table; D and trimming were worked out from the DNA. The data show 200,000 to 300,000 clones, with 70% to 80% seen just once and 3% to 3.5% held by the top ten. The chain combines TRBV7-2 with TRBJ2-3; D is unresolved. The sequenced sample was peripheral blood. This TCR was recovered from an elderly woman with acute or convalescent COVID-19. As DNA, the CDR3 is TGTGCCAGCAGCTTAGCGGAGATGGATACGCAGTATTTT. It translates to CASSLAEMDTQYF.